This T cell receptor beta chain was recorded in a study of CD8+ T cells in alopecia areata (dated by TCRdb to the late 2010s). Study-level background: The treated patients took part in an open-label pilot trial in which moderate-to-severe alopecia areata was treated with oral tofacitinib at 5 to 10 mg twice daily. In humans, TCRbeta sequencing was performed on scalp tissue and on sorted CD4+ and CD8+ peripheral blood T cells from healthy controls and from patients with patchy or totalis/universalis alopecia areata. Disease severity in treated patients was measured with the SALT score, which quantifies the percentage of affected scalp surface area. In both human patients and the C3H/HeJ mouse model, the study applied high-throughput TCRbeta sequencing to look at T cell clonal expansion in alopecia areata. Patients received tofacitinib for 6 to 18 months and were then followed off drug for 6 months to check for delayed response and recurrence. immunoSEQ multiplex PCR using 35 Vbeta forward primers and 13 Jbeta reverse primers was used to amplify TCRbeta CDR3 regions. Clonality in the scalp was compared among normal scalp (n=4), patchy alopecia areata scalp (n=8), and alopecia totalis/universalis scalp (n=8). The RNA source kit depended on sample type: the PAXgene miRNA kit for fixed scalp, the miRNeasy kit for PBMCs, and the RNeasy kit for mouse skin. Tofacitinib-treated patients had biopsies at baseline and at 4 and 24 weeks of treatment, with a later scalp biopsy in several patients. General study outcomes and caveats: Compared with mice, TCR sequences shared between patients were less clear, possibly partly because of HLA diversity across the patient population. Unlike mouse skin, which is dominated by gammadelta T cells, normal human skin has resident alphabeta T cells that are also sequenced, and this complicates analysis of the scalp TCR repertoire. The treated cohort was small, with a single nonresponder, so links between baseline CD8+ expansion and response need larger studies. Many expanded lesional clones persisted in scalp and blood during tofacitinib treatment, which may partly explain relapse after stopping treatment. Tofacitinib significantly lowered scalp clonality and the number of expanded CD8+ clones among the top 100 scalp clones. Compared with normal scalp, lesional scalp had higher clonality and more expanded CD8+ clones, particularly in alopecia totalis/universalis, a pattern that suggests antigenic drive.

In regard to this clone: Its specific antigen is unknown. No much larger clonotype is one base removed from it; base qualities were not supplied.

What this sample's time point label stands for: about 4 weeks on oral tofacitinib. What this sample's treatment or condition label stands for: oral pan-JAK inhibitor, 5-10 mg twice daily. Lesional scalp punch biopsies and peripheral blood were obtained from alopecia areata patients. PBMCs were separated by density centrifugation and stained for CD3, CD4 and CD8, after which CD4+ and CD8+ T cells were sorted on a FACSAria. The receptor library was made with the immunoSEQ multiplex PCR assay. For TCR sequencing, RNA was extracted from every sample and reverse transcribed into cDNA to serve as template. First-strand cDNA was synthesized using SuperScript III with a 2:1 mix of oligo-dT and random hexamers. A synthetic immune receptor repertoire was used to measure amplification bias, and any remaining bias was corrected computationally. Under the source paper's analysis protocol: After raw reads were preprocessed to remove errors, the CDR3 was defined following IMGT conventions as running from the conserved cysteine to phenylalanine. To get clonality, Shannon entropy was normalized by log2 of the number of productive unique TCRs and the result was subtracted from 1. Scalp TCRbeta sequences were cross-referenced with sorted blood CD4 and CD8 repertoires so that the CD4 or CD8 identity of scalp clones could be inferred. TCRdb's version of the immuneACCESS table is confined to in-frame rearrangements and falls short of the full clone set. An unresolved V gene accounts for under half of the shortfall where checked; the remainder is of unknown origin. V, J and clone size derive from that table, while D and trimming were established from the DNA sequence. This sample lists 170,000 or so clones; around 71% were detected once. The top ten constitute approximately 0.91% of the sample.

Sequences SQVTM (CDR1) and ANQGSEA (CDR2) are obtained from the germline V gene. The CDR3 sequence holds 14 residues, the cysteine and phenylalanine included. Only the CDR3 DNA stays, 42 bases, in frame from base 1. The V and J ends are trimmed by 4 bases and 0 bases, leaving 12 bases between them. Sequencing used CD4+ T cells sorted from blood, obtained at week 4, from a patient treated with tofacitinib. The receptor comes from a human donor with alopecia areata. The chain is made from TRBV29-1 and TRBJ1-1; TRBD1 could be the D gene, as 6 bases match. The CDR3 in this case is CSVVFGQLNTEAFF. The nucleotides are TGCAGCGTTGTCTTCGGACAGCTGAACACTGAAGCTTTCTTT.